Listed below are T cell receptor beta chains from one sample, sequenced in a study of T cells in Graves' hyperthyroidism and ophthalmopathy. TCRdb itself ran the multiplex PCR reads through MiXCR, one entry per CDR3 protein. Among about 840,000 distinct CDR3 sequences listed, roughly 37% were seen once. The sequencing sample was made of blood. The source of these receptors is a man younger than 30 with Graves' hyperthyroidism. Both conserved end residues are part of each CDR3. A D gene is named only where the DNA matches it firmly. Not every row has a clone size; where given, it reads once, few, many or a size class.

TRBJ1-4 | TRBV7-2 | TRBD1 | NA | CAGSLYGTGNEKLFF | TGTGCCGGCAGCTTATACGGGACAGGGAACGAAAAACTGTTTTTT
TRBJ1-2 | TRBV20-1 | TRBD1 | many | CSARLGQGLNYGYTF | TGCAGTGCTAGATTAGGACAGGGACTTAACTATGGCTACACCTTC
TRBJ2-7 | TRBV19 | TRBD2 | many | CASSISASGAYEQYF | TGTGCCAGTAGTATATCGGCTAGCGGGGCCTACGAGCAGTACTTC
TRBJ1-3 | TRBV7-8 | NA | few | CASSLWGTGNTIYF | TGTGCCAGCAGTTTGTGGGGTACTGGAAACACCATATATTTT
TRBJ1-2 | TRBV9 | NA | NA | CASSVGTSSYTF | TGTGCCAGCAGCGTAGGGACTAGCAGCTACACCTTC
TRBJ2-5 | TRBV20-1 | TRBD2 | few | CSARAASGRRETQYF | TGCAGTGCTAGAGCCGCTAGCGGGAGAAGGGAGACCCAGTACTTC
TRBJ2-6 | TRBV10-2 | NA | many | CASSASEANVLTF | TGCGCCAGCAGCGCCTCCGAGGCCAACGTCCTGACTTTC
TRBJ2-7 | TRBV12-3/TRBV12-4 | NA | few | CASSVAPGEQYF | TGTGCCAGCAGTGTCGCGCCGGGTGAGCAGTACTTC
TRBJ2-5 | TRBV7-9 | NA | many | CASSLDGARVRKETQYF | TGTGCCAGCAGCTTAGATGGCGCCAGGGTGAGGAAAGAGACCCAGTACTTC
TRBJ2-2 | TRBV14 | TRBD2 | NA | CASELAANTGELFF | TGTGCCAGCGAACTAGCGGCTAACACCGGGGAGCTGTTTTTT
TRBJ1-4 | TRBV19 | TRBD1 | NA | CASSTRDRGHEKLFF | TGTGCCAGTAGTACCAGGGACAGGGGGCATGAAAAACTGTTTTTT
TRBJ2-7 | TRBV20-1 | TRBD2 | NA | CSARESGLVYEQYF | TGCAGTGCTAGAGAAAGTGGACTAGTCTACGAGCAGTACTTC
TRBJ1-6 | TRBV4-3 | TRBD1 | few | CASSHGQGGSPLHF | TGCGCCAGCAGCCACGGGCAGGGGGGTTCACCCCTCCACTTT
TRBJ2-2 | TRBV2 | TRBD1 | NA | CARAGGPNTGELFF | TGTGCTAGAGCAGGGGGACCGAACACCGGGGAGCTGTTTTTT
TRBJ1-5 | TRBV5-1 | NA | NA | CASRRDGDTQHF | TGCGCCAGCAGACGGGACGGAGACACCCAGCATTTT
TRBJ2-5 | TRBV7-7 | TRBD2 | many | CASSLGLAGTQYF | TGTGCTAGCAGCTTAGGACTAGCGGGGACCCAGTACTTC
TRBJ2-7 | TRBV7-2 | TRBD2 | many | CASTREGWEQYF | TGTGCCAGCACCCGGGAGGGATGGGAGCAGTACTTC
TRBJ1-2 | TRBV12-3/TRBV12-4 | NA | few | CASNSGKSYGYTF | TGTGCCAGCAATTCAGGGAAATCCTATGGCTACACCTTC
TRBJ2-7 | TRBV7-9 | TRBD1 | few | CASSVRDRTYEQYF | TGTGCCAGCAGCGTGAGGGACAGAACCTACGAGCAGTACTTC
TRBJ1-6 | TRBV5-6 | NA | NA | CASSFGQGQSPLHF | TGTGCCAGCAGCTTTGGTCAGGGACAATCACCCCTCCACTTT
TRBJ2-3 | TRBV6-1 | TRBD2 | NA | CASTIGTSGSTSQYF | TGTGCCAGCACTATAGGGACTAGCGGGAGTACCTCGCAGTATTTT
TRBJ1-1 | TRBV19 | NA | NA | CASSKGIGEAFF | TGTGCCAGTAGTAAAGGGATAGGTGAAGCTTTCTTT
TRBJ2-7 | TRBV25-1 | TRBD1 | few | CASSAQRTGLLVGEQYF | TGTGCCAGCAGTGCCCAACGGACAGGTCTTCTGGTGGGCGAGCAGTACTTC
TRBJ2-7 | TRBV7-2 | TRBD2 | NA | CASSLSTSGGLYEQYF | TGTGCCAGCAGCCTAAGCACTAGCGGGGGACTCTACGAGCAGTACTTC
TRBJ2-5 | TRBV4-3 | NA | few | CASSQGARWEETQYF | TGCGCCAGCAGCCAAGGTGCCCGCTGGGAAGAGACCCAGTACTTC
TRBJ2-7 | TRBV20-1 | NA | many | CSAPSGEQYF | TGCAGTGCCCCGAGCGGAGAGCAGTACTTC
TRBJ1-3 | TRBV4-1 | NA | few | CASSQVHSGNTIYF | TGCGCCAGCAGCCAAGTGCACTCTGGAAACACCATATATTTT
TRBJ1-4 | TRBV19 | TRBD1 | few | CASSIRDTWAGGANEKLFF | TGTGCCAGTAGTATTCGGGACACTTGGGCAGGGGGCGCAAATGAAAAACTGTTTTTT
TRBJ2-3 | TRBV29-1 | NA | NA | CSADTGAESDTQYF | TGCAGCGCCGACACGGGGGCCGAATCAGATACGCAGTATTTT
TRBJ1-2 | TRBV12-3/TRBV12-4 | NA | NA | CASSLGQPGAGYTF | TGTGCCAGCAGTCTTGGACAGCCCGGGGCTGGCTACACCTTC
TRBJ1-5 | TRBV12-3/TRBV12-4 | NA | many | CASSPGTAQPQHF | TGTGCCAGCAGTCCGGGCACAGCCCAGCCCCAGCATTTT
TRBJ1-5 | TRBV19 | NA | few | CASSILGGGRNQPQHF | TGTGCCAGTAGTATATTAGGGGGTGGACGCAATCAGCCCCAGCATTTT
TRBJ2-7 | TRBV6-1 | TRBD2 | NA | CASSSGGGQYF | TGTGCCAGTTCGTCGGGGGGGGGGCAGTACTTC
TRBJ1-1 | TRBV20-1 | NA | few | CSARDLWNTEAFF | TGCAGTGCTAGAGATCTATGGAACACTGAAGCTTTCTTT
TRBJ2-2 | TRBV7-3 | TRBD1 | NA | CASSLGQGLVGELFF | TGTGCCAGCAGCTTGGGACAGGGCCTCGTCGGGGAGCTGTTTTTT
TRBJ2-5 | TRBV6-6 | TRBD2 | few | CASSPPLAVIETQYF | TGTGCCAGCAGCCCGCCCCTAGCGGTTATAGAGACCCAGTACTTC
TRBJ2-6 | TRBV6-5 | NA | NA | CASRYGISSGANVLTF | TGTGCCAGCAGGTACGGAATCTCCTCTGGGGCCAACGTCCTGACTTTC
TRBJ2-5 | TRBV7-7 | TRBD2 | many | CASSLGLAGVSQTQYF | TGTGCTAGCAGCTTAGGTCTAGCGGGAGTGTCGCAGACCCAGTACTTC
TRBJ1-1 | TRBV10-1 | NA | many | CASSEEGRGAEAFF | TGCGCCAGCAGTGAAGAGGGAAGAGGGGCTGAAGCTTTCTTT
TRBJ1-2 | TRBV7-3 | TRBD1 | NA | CASSFFSGTGFAYGYTF | TGTGCCAGCAGCTTTTTCAGCGGGACAGGGTTTGCCTATGGCTACACCTTC
TRBJ2-1 | TRBV10-3 | TRBD2 | NA | CATGLAENEQFF | TGTGCCACCGGACTAGCTGAGAATGAGCAGTTCTTC
TRBJ2-2 | TRBV7-8 | TRBD1 | NA | CASSFGQGVGELFF | TGTGCCAGCAGTTTCGGACAGGGGGTCGGGGAGCTGTTTTTT
TRBJ2-2 | TRBV24-1 | TRBD2 | many | CATSEPGLAGANGELFF | TGTGCCACCAGTGAACCTGGACTAGCGGGGGCAAACGGGGAGCTGTTTTTT
TRBJ1-1 | TRBV7-9 | NA | many | CASSEKGGEAFF | TGTGCCAGCAGCGAAAAGGGGGGTGAAGCTTTCTTT
TRBJ2-2 | TRBV20-1 | NA | NA | CSARLRGARNTGELFF | TGCAGTGCTAGGCTCCGGGGGGCCAGGAACACCGGGGAGCTGTTTTTT
TRBJ2-7 | TRBV3-1 | NA | NA | CASSLRSTYEQYF | TGTGCCAGCAGCCTTAGGTCCACCTACGAGCAGTACTTC
TRBJ1-1 | TRBV25-1 | TRBD1 | once | CASRKTGWSEAFF | TGTGCCAGCAGAAAGACAGGGTGGTCTGAAGCTTTCTTT
TRBJ1-1 | TRBV6-1 | NA | few | CASSEVAGFTEAFF | TGTGCCAGCAGTGAAGTTGCGGGGTTCACTGAAGCTTTCTTT
TRBJ2-2 | TRBV7-9 | NA | NA | CASSFVTGANTGELFF | TGTGCCAGCAGTTTTGTAACAGGCGCGAACACCGGGGAGCTGTTTTTT
TRBJ1-5 | TRBV20-1 | NA | many | CSAPTVSNQPQHF | TGCAGTGCTCCGACAGTGAGCAATCAGCCCCAGCATTTT
TRBJ2-7 | TRBV11-2 | TRBD2 | once | CASSRGLADLGEQYF | TGTGCCAGCAGCCGAGGACTAGCGGACTTAGGAGAGCAGTACTTC
TRBJ1-2 | TRBV7-9 | NA | many | CASSLGILYGYTF | TGTGCCAGCAGCTTGGGGATCCTCTATGGCTACACCTTC
TRBJ2-7 | TRBV15 | TRBD1 | many | CATSKDRAFHEQYF | TGTGCCACCAGCAAAGACAGGGCGTTCCACGAGCAGTACTTC
TRBJ2-2 | TRBV2 | NA | once | CASSIDSTGELFF | TGTGCCAGCAGTATAGACAGTACCGGGGAGCTGTTTTTT
TRBJ1-2 | TRBV12-3/TRBV12-4 | TRBD1 | few | CATFRTGPNYGYTF | TGTGCCACCTTCAGGACAGGACCTAACTATGGCTACACCTTC
TRBJ1-1 | TRBV5-1 | TRBD1 | NA | CASSLNRYRGSDTEAFF | TGCGCCAGCAGCTTAAACCGTTACAGGGGCAGTGACACTGAAGCTTTCTTT
TRBJ2-5 | TRBV7-8 | TRBD2 | many | CASSSREGETQYF | TGTGCCAGCAGCTCTAGGGAGGGGGAGACCCAGTACTTC
TRBJ1-1 | TRBV15 | NA | many | CATSRDEGKLAFF | TGTGCCACCAGCAGAGATGAGGGGAAGCTGGCTTTCTTT
TRBJ1-5 | TRBV20-1 | NA | NA | CSARTANQPQHF | TGCAGTGCCCGGACAGCTAATCAGCCCCAGCATTTT
TRBJ2-2 | TRBV9 | TRBD2 | NA | CASSVSGGDTGELFF | TGTGCCAGCAGCGTTTCGGGAGGTGACACCGGGGAGCTGTTTTTT